This entry is about one TCR beta chain. The data belong to a study of OX40 agonist ivuxolimab in advanced cancers. This table comes from immunoSEQ multiplex PCR, and its TCRdb copy is limited to in-frame clones, with some not included. The repertoire holds about 46,000 clones, with 80% as singletons. The CDR3 consists of 17 residues. V trimming: 0 bases; J trimming: 1 base; junction bases outside the gene matches: 4. Germline V gene sequence: CDR1 SGHVS, CDR2 FNYEAQ. The chain carries TRBV7-6 and TRBJ2-5, with 11 positions matching TRBD2. Material: CD4+ or CD8+ T cells sorted from blood, obtained in a trial of the OX40 agonist ivuxolimab. The clonotype originates from an adult with an advanced solid tumor such as melanoma, head and neck, liver or kidney cancer. The CDR3 DNA follows: TGTGCCAGCAGCTTAGCGGCTAGCGGGGGGTCCCAAGAGACCCAGTACTTC. It encodes CASSLAASGGSQETQYF.